The T cell receptor beta chain described here comes from a study of human T cells and chemical hapten exposure. The CDR3 loop spans 12 amino acids. V lost 8 bases and J 3 bases, leaving 12 bases between the germline ends. The V gene's germline CDR1 is SQVTM and CDR2 ANQGSEA. Time point specified: patch test 1, 2 weeks after DPC sensitization. Treatment here: therapeutic diphenylcyclopropenone sensitization with weekly scalp DPC. Each cDNA molecule in the library carried unique molecular identifiers. TCRdb used MiXCR to reprocess the RACE reads, holding one entry per CDR3 protein. This sample has 300,000 to 450,000 distinct CDR3 sequences, with 4.8% found just once.

This chain uses TRBV29-1 with TRBJ2-3; D perhaps matches TRBD1 (5 bases). Material: whole blood, obtained in connection with sensitization to the hapten diphenylcyclopropenone (DPC). The receptor was isolated from a woman between 50 and 59 years old with alopecia areata. Some clones in this sample may be carry-over from other donors' samples. In nucleotides, the CDR3 is TGCAGCTTCAGGGTTACGACAGATACGCAGTATTTT. Protein sequence: CSFRVTTDTQYF.